Here is one T cell receptor beta chain with its context. Its antigen is as yet unknown. Trimming took 8 bases from V and 3 from J, leaving 17 bases between them. Looked up from germline, CDR1 is MNHNS and CDR2 is SASEGT. The CDR3 spans 15 residues. Libraries were prepared by immunoSEQ multiplex PCR; TCRdb keeps only in-frame clonotypes and omits some of them. The sample includes roughly 34,000 clones, 75% to 90% of them seen just once. The TCR-sequenced patients were three responders to pembrolizumab. The data are from a study of PD-1 blockade in mismatch repair-deficient tumors. General observations from the study: Tumor-resident clones, often undetectable pretreatment in blood, expanded then contracted after pembrolizumab.

This rearrangement joins TRBV6-1 to TRBJ1-3; maybe TRBD1 (5 bases). This TCR derives from an adult with mismatch repair-deficient cancer. The sample here was PBMCs, taken 6 weeks after starting pembrolizumab. The CDR3 spells CASLGPTGYGNTIYF. In DNA, the CDR3 is TGTGCCAGCCTAGGTCCCACAGGTTATGGAAACACCATATATTTT.